Given below is one T cell receptor (beta chain) in context. Authors' processing steps: Estimates of nucleated cell counts were drawn from the amplification of reference gene primers. Sequenced by immunoSEQ multiplex PCR; TCRdb stores in-frame clones only, minus some. That table gives V, J and clone size, and the DNA gave D and trimming. The table lists 450,000 or so clones, about 87% of them singletons. The sample belongs to a study of blood T cell repertoires in COVID-19. The CDR3 has 13 amino acids. Germline lookup yields CDR1 DFQATT and CDR2 SNEGSKA (reference sequence). Trimming took 3 bases from V and 1 from J, leaving 8 bases between them.

The J gene is TRBJ2-3, the V gene TRBV20-1, with D maybe TRBD2 (6 bases). The TCR sequence derives from a man aged 18 to 29 with COVID-19, enrolled during active disease. The sequenced material came from peripheral blood. The CDR3 here is CSASGGGTDTQYF. The CDR3 DNA is TGCAGTGCTAGTGGCGGGGGCACAGATACGCAGTATTTT.